These 13 T cell receptor beta chains originate from one sample sequenced in a study. TCRdb re-called the RT-PCR reads with MiXCR, one entry per CDR3 protein. Here the sample spans hundreds of thousands of distinct CDR3 sequences, approximately 14% being singletons. The sequenced sample was memory CD4+ T cells from blood. All receptors derive from a female donor in good health, serving as a healthy control.

V is TRBV6-2 or TRBV6-3 and J is TRBJ1-1, with D possibly being TRBD1 (6 bases). The ends were cut back, 6 bases at V and 3 bases at J, with 14 bases in the middle. Germline loops: CDR1 MNHEY, CDR2 SVGEGT. The CDR3 contains 14 residues. The CDR3 here is CASSTYQGHTEAFF. In DNA, the CDR3 is TGTGCCAGCAGCACGTACCAGGGGCACACTGAAGCTTTCTTT.

This clonotype was observed a few times. This sequence joins TRBV10-3 and TRBJ2-7; D is uncertain. V was shortened by 0 bases and J by 0 bases, with 9 bases between the two germline ends. The germline V gene has CDR1 ENHRY and CDR2 SYGVKD. The CDR3 length is 15 residues. The CDR3 loop is CAISESASSSYEQYF. The CDR3, as DNA: TGTGCCATCAGTGAGTCGGCCTCGAGCTCCTACGAGCAGTACTTC.

This clonotype showed up just a few times. This chain joins TRBV20-1 and TRBJ1-5; no reliable D call. V was cut by 0 bases and J by 2 bases, with 8 bases left in between. CDR3 length equals 14 residues. The germline V gene encodes CDR1 DFQATT and CDR2 SNEGSKA (reference sequence). The CDR3 sequence is CSAREGGGNQPQHF. In DNA, the CDR3 is TGCAGTGCTAGAGAGGGCGGGGGCAATCAGCCCCAGCATTTT.

This clonotype was detected ten times or more. The V gene is TRBV4-3, the J gene TRBJ2-1, with TRBD2 identical over 10 bases. With 0 bases clipped from V and 4 bases from J, the junction kept 9 bases outside the gene matches. Germline lookup yields CDR1 LGHNA and CDR2 YSLEER. The CDR3 consists of 18 residues. CDR3 amino acids: CASSQDPPRTSGYNEQFF. The CDR3 DNA reads as TGCGCCAGCAGCCAAGATCCCCCCCGGACTAGCGGTTACAATGAGCAGTTCTTC.

The V call is TRBV7-9, the J call TRBJ1-1; a possible D gene is TRBD1 (5 bases). CDR1 is SEHNR, CDR2 FQNEAQ, per germline (reference sequence). V was cut by 5 bases and J by 6 bases, with 16 bases left in between. CDR3 length: 14 residues. This chain's CDR3 is CASSLLGGNAEAFF. Here the CDR3 DNA reads TGTGCCAGCAGCCTCCTGGGGGGAAACGCTGAAGCTTTCTTT.

This clonotype was observed many times. In DNA form, the CDR3 reads TGCAGCGTTCTTTTACGGGGTCACAATGAGCAGTTCTTC. Protein: CSVLLRGHNEQFF. The genes are TRBV29-1 and TRBJ2-1, with D possibly TRBD2 on 5 matching bases. The V end was cut by 5 bases, the J end by 5 bases, with 13 bases between. The CDR3 contains 13 residues. Germline loops: CDR1 SQVTM, CDR2 ANQGSEA.

This clonotype was observed a few times. V usage is TRBV4-1 and J usage is TRBJ2-2, with TRBD1 matching over 11 bases. Germline loops: CDR1 MGHRA, CDR2 YSYEKL. There are 15 residues in the CDR3. V dropped 4 bases and J dropped 6; count of bases not matched to a gene: 4. The CDR3 coding sequence is TGCGCCAGCAGCCGCACGGGACAGGGGGCCGGGGAGCTGTTTTTT. Its protein product is CASSRTGQGAGELFF.

This clonotype has only a few counts. This chain links TRBV28 with TRBJ2-7, with D unclear. The length of the CDR3 is 15 residues. V lost 0 bases to trimming and J lost 0 bases, with 9 bases between them. CDR1 is MDHEN and CDR2 is SYDVKM in the germline V gene. This CDR3 reads CASSLWSLHSYEQYF. The CDR3 bases are TGTGCCAGCAGTTTATGGAGCCTCCACTCCTACGAGCAGTACTTC. Full variable domain (remainder filled in from reference TRBV28 and TRBJ2-7): DVKVTQSSRYLVKRTGEKVFLECVQDMDHENMFWYRQDPGLGLRLIYFSYDVKMKEKGDIPEGYSVSREKKERFSLILESASTNQTSMYLCASSLWSLHSYEQYFGPGTRLTVT.

At least ten counts were recorded for this clonotype. The gene calls are TRBV29-1 and TRBJ2-1, with 8 nucleotides matching TRBD1. The ends lost 3 bases at V and 7 bases at J; junction bases unmatched: 5. This CDR3 spans 13 amino acids. Germline V gene lookup returns CDR1 SQVTM and CDR2 ANQGSEA. The CDR3 DNA is TGCAGCGTTGACTCGGACAGGGATAATGAGCAGTTCTTC. This gives the protein CSVDSDRDNEQFF.

This clonotype was observed a handful of times. The chain combines TRBV24-1 with TRBJ2-1; TRBD1 aligns across 7 bases. Unmatched junction bases numbered 8, after V lost 4 bases and J lost 6 bases. This CDR3 has 15 amino acids. Germline CDR1 is KGHDR and CDR2 is SFDVKD. The CDR3 DNA is TGTGCCACCAGTGAGCCCGACAGGGTTGGCAATGAGCAGTTCTTC. It translates to CATSEPDRVGNEQFF.

This clonotype was recorded a few times. The V gene is TRBV7-9, the J gene TRBJ2-3; 8 nucleotides match TRBD2. The CDR3 contains 15 residues. CDR1 SEHNR and CDR2 FQNEAQ come from the germline V gene (reference sequence). Germline trimming cut 5 bases from V and 2 bases from J; bases unmatched to any gene: 6. CDR3 residues: CASSQSGGNTDTQYF. As DNA, the CDR3 is TGTGCCAGCAGCCAAAGCGGGGGAAACACAGATACGCAGTATTTT. Combining the CDR3 with reference TRBV7-9 and TRBJ2-3 gives the whole variable domain DTGVSQNPRHKITKRGQNVTFRCDPISEHNRLYWYRQTLGQGPEFLTYFQNEAQLEKSRLLSDRFSAERPKGSFSTLEIQRTEQGDSAMYLCASSQSGGNTDTQYFGPGTRLTVL.

This clonotype was counted between two and nine times. The chain links TRBV30 to TRBJ2-3; 9 bases align to TRBD2. CDR3 size: 14 residues. Germline values: CDR1 GTSNPN, CDR2 SVGIG (reference sequence). With 2 bases clipped from V and 5 bases from J, the junction kept 5 bases outside the gene matches. For the CDR3, the DNA is TGTGCCTGGAGTAGAGTAGCGGGAGTAGATACGCAGTATTTT. This gives the protein CAWSRVAGVDTQYF. Filled out from reference TRBV30 and TRBJ2-3, the complete variable domain reads SQTIHQWPATLVQPVGSPLSLECTVEGTSNPNLYWYRQAAGRGLQLLFYSVGIGQISSEVPQNLSASRPQDRQFILSSKKLLLSDSGFYLCAWSRVAGVDTQYFGPGTRLTVL.

This sequence joins TRBV7-2 and TRBJ1-5; 9 positions agree with TRBD1. CDR1 and CDR2 from the germline V gene are SGHTA and FQGNSA. The CDR3 spans 15 residues. Unmatched junction bases numbered 7, after V lost 3 bases and J lost 7 bases. CDR3 DNA: TGTGCCAGCAGCTTGGGGACAGGGCTCAAGCAGCCCCAGCATTTT. This sequence encodes CASSLGTGLKQPQHF.